This entry lists 14 T cell receptor beta chains sequenced from one sample in a study of shared clonotypes between healthy human individuals. TCRdb's copy holds only in-frame clones and misses some; the assay was immunoSEQ multiplex PCR. Seen here are about 2.4 million clones, around nine tenths observed once, and the top ten hold around 0.14%. Sequenced: naive CD4+ T cells sorted from blood. The subset was: CD45RA+ positively selected. All receptors come from a man between 18 and 35 years old in good health.

The chain links TRBV5-1 to TRBJ2-2; possible D gene TRBD2, 6 bases. The V gene lost 6 bases and the J gene lost 1 base, with 13 bases spanning the gap. The CDR3 sequence is 15 residues long. The germline V gene has CDR1 SGHRS and CDR2 YFSETQ. DNA of the CDR3: TGCGCCAGCACCTCCCTAGCGTTGAACACCGGGGAGCTGTTTTTT. Its translation: CASTSLALNTGELFF.

V and J are TRBV6-6 and TRBJ2-7, with 11 bases lining up with TRBD2. Trimming removed 6 bases from V and 6 bases from J; junction bases left unmatched: 10. From germline, CDR1 is MNHNY and CDR2 SVGAGI (reference sequence). This CDR3 has 15 residues. The CDR3 DNA follows: TGTGCCAGCAGCCCCGGCGGGACTAGCGGCTTCGAGCAGTACTTC. It encodes CASSPGGTSGFEQYF.

The V and J genes are TRBV5-4 and TRBJ1-6; possibly TRBD1 for D (5 bases). The CDR3 spans 15 residues. Germline CDR1 and CDR2: SGHNT and YYREEE (reference sequence). V was clipped by 6 bases and J by 0 bases, with 10 bases between them. The DNA of the CDR3 is TGTGCCAGCACCGACAGTAGCTCCTATAATTCACCCCTCCACTTT. Translation gives CASTDSSSYNSPLHF.

This clone is a singleton in its sample. V gene TRBV2 combines with J gene TRBJ2-7; 8 positions match TRBD2. V was pared by 4 bases and J by 7 bases, with 6 bases of the junction left unmatched. Germline V gene data show CDR1 as SNHLY and CDR2 as FYNNEI. The length of the CDR3 is 13 residues. The CDR3 nucleotides read TGTGCCAGCAGTGCGGGCGGGGGGCTTGAGCAGTACTTC. Translation gives CASSAGGGLEQYF.

Concerning this clone: Other nucleotide sequences from this sample produce the same CDR3. The chain has TRBV5-1 and TRBJ2-5, with D possibly TRBD1 on 6 matching bases. The CDR3 runs to 13 residues. V was trimmed by 3 bases and J by 2 bases, leaving 8 bases between them. CDR1 and CDR2 from the germline V gene are SGHRS and YFSETQ. In nucleotides, the CDR3 is TGCGCCAGCAGCTCCGGGACACAAGAGACCCAGTACTTC. Its protein product is CASSSGTQETQYF.

This rearrangement joins TRBV5-1 to TRBJ1-6; 8 bases map to TRBD1. Per germline, CDR1 SGHRS and CDR2 YFSETQ. The V gene end was trimmed by 0 bases and the J gene end by 7 bases; junction bases not matched to a gene: 9. The CDR3 consists of 17 residues. CDR3 DNA sequence: TGCGCCAGCAGCTTGGAAAACTTCGGGACAGGCAATTCACCCCTCCACTTT. This gives the protein CASSLENFGTGNSPLHF.

The chain employs TRBV28 and TRBJ2-7; D may match TRBD1 or TRBD2 (5 bases each). V dropped 6 bases and J dropped 5 bases, with 20 bases sitting between them. Germline CDR1 is MDHEN and CDR2 is SYDVKM. The CDR3 runs to 15 residues. The CDR3 nucleotides read TGTGCCAGCAGGCTGAACGGGGCGGCGGGTCACGAGCAGTACTTC. Translating gives CASRLNGAAGHEQYF.

The chain carries TRBV5-5 and TRBJ1-2; the match to TRBD1 covers 7 bases. Germline CDR1 and CDR2: SGHKS and YYEKEE (reference sequence). Losses at the gene ends were 0 bases for V and 4 bases for J; bases not matched to a gene: 6. This CDR3 region has 15 residues. Here the CDR3 DNA reads TGTGCCAGCAGCTTGGTTCTAGGGACAGCCTATGGCTACACCTTC. Translating it yields CASSLVLGTAYGYTF.

This chain links TRBV10-1 with TRBJ1-1, with TRBD1 matching over 8 bases. This CDR3 has 14 residues. After removal of 2 bases from V and 5 bases from J, the junction contained 4 bases not matched to a gene. Germline CDR1 reads WNHNN; CDR2 reads SYGVQD (reference sequence). For the CDR3, the DNA is TGCGCCAGCAGTGAGGGACAGGGAGCGACTGAAGCTTTCTTT. Encoded protein: CASSEGQGATEAFF.

This chain joins TRBV28 and TRBJ2-7; a weak D match, TRBD1 (6 bases). Germline-derived CDR1 and CDR2 are MDHEN and SYDVKM. This CDR3 is built from 16 residues. Trimming pared 7 bases from V and 0 bases from J, leaving 19 bases between. DNA of the CDR3: TGTGCCAGCACCCTCCTGAGGGACACCCTCTCCTACGAGCAGTACTTC. Encoded protein: CASTLLRDTLSYEQYF.

The chain is built from TRBV28 and TRBJ1-1, with 8 bases aligning to TRBD1. The CDR3 loop spans 16 amino acids. V was clipped by 0 bases and J by 2 bases; unmatched bases: 5. Germline V gives CDR1 MDHEN, CDR2 SYDVKM. CDR3 in DNA: TGTGCCAGCAGTTTATGGTTAGACAGGGGAAACACTGAAGCTTTCTTT. Translation gives CASSLWLDRGNTEAFF.

This chain uses TRBV28 with TRBJ2-3; D unclear. The germline V and J ends were trimmed by 7 bases and 0 bases, with 5 bases remaining between them. The CDR3 covers 12 residues. Germline assignment: CDR1 MDHEN and CDR2 SYDVKM. CDR3 bases: TGTGCCAGCACCCGGAGCACAGATACGCAGTATTTT. The encoded protein is CASTRSTDTQYF.

The J gene is TRBJ1-2, the V gene TRBV27; 9 bases map to TRBD1. Trimming cost V 8 bases and J 5 bases; bases outside gene matches: 15. In germline, CDR1 is MNHEY, CDR2 SMNVEV (reference sequence). This CDR3 has 16 residues. The CDR3: CASAAGQGRNLYGYTF. CDR3 nucleotide sequence: TGTGCCAGCGCCGCGGGACAGGGACGGAATTTATATGGCTACACCTTC.

V and J are TRBV7-2 and TRBJ2-3, with 12 bases lining up with TRBD1. The CDR3 totals 16 residues. Germline V gives CDR1 SGHTA, CDR2 FQGNSA. V was clipped by 1 base and J by 4 bases; unmatched bases: 3. CDR3 protein: CASSLVGTGGADTQYF. The CDR3 nucleotides are TGTGCCAGCAGCTTAGTCGGGACAGGGGGCGCAGATACGCAGTATTTT.